The next 10 T cell receptor beta chains were all read from a single sample in a study of Graves' ophthalmopathy and Graves' hyperthyroidism. Scientists amplified the TCR beta CDR3 regions from RNA transcripts. A first-round RT-PCR used HTBI primers, followed by a second-round multiplex PCR. TCRdb re-called the multiplex PCR reads through MiXCR, storing one row per CDR3 protein. The sample yields some 240,000 distinct CDR3 sequences, around 45% seen once. Sequenced: peripheral blood. These receptors came from an adult man with Graves' ophthalmopathy.

This clonotype was detected many times. The chain uses TRBV20-1 and TRBJ1-6; a possible D gene is TRBD1 (6 bases). V dropped 3 bases and J dropped 8 bases, with 23 bases sitting between them. Germline CDR1 and CDR2: DFQATT and SNEGSKA (reference sequence). CDR3 length equals 17 residues. In DNA form, the CDR3 reads TGCAGTGCTAGCCCTCCCAAGGGGGGAAGGGTCTATTCACCCCTCCACTTT. This sequence encodes CSASPPKGGRVYSPLHF.

This clonotype was seen more than once but under ten times. The chain uses TRBV5-1 and TRBJ1-2; unclear D gene. The germline V gene has CDR1 SGHRS and CDR2 YFSETQ. Trimming left V 4 bases short and J 5 bases short, with 15 bases between. The CDR3 has 14 residues. The CDR3 DNA reads TGCGCCAGCAGCGGAGGGCCTCCCGATTATGGCTACACCTTC. Protein sequence: CASSGGPPDYGYTF.

The chain employs TRBV20-1 and TRBJ2-7, with D tentatively TRBD1 (5 bases). The CDR3 is 14 residues long. V lost 2 bases and J 6 bases, leaving 17 bases between the germline ends. CDR1 and CDR2 (germline): DFQATT, SNEGSKA (reference sequence). The CDR3, as DNA: TGCAGTGCTAGATTCCAGGGAACTCCACTCGAGCAGTACTTC. Its translation is CSARFQGTPLEQYF.

This clonotype was found once. V and J are TRBV6-5 and TRBJ1-2; no definite D call. The CDR3 spans 12 residues. V lost 6 bases to trimming and J lost 5 bases, with 10 bases between them. From germline, CDR1 is MNHEY and CDR2 SVGAGI. The CDR3 DNA reads TGTGCCAGCAGGGCTACGTCGTATGGCTACACCTTC. It codes for CASRATSYGYTF.

In its sample, this clonotype was seen a few times. The J gene is TRBJ1-1, the V gene TRBV2, with D unclear. Germline assignment: CDR1 SNHLY and CDR2 FYNNEI. V dropped 0 bases and J dropped 3 bases, with 8 bases sitting between them. The CDR3 runs to 14 residues. The CDR3 DNA reads TGTGCCAGCAGTGAAGCGACGCGATACACTGAAGCTTTCTTT. The encoded protein is CASSEATRYTEAFF.

This clonotype was counted between two and nine times. The rearrangement uses TRBV7-2 and TRBJ2-6; D might be TRBD1 (6 bases). V shed 5 bases and J shed 0 bases, with 14 bases lying between them. CDR1 is SGHTA and CDR2 is FQGNSA in the germline V gene. CDR3 length equals 17 residues. CDR3 in amino acids: CASSLRQVGSGANVLTF. The CDR3 nucleotides read TGTGCCAGCAGCCTACGACAGGTGGGCTCTGGGGCCAACGTCCTGACTTTC.

The V call is TRBV20-1, the J call TRBJ2-2, with 12 bases aligning to TRBD2. Germline lookup yields CDR1 DFQATT and CDR2 SNEGSKA (reference sequence). With V trimmed by 1 base and J by 6 bases, 0 bases remained unmatched. The CDR3 covers 14 residues. In nucleotides, the CDR3 is TGCAGTGCTAGAGGACTAGCGGGAGCCGGGGAGCTGTTTTTT. Translating gives CSARGLAGAGELFF.

This clonotype turned up a few times. CDR3 bases: TGCGCCAGCAGCTTGGCCAATGGGAACACTGAAGCTTTCTTT. This translates into CASSLANGNTEAFF. The chain is built from TRBV5-1 and TRBJ1-1; D gene uncertain. Germline lookup yields CDR1 SGHRS and CDR2 YFSETQ. The V end was cut by 0 bases, the J end by 1 base, with 7 bases between. This CDR3 is built from 14 residues.

This clonotype was counted once. The gene calls are TRBV20-1 and TRBJ1-4, with D possibly matching TRBD1 (5 bases). This CDR3 is built from 14 residues. Germline V lookup: CDR1 DFQATT, CDR2 SNEGSKA (reference sequence). Deletions cut 2 bases from V and 6 bases from J, with 13 bases between. Here the CDR3 DNA reads TGCAGTGCTAGATTGGGATGGGGGGATGAAAAACTGTTTTTT. Translated: CSARLGWGDEKLFF.

This chain connects TRBV12-3 or TRBV12-4 to TRBJ2-7, with 12 nucleotides matching TRBD2. With 5 bases clipped from V and 1 base from J, the junction kept 12 bases outside the gene matches. The CDR3 sequence is 18 residues long. The CDR3 reads CASSLRTGTSGSSYEQYF. The CDR3 DNA sequence: TGTGCCAGCAGTCTCCGGACCGGGACTAGCGGGTCTTCCTACGAGCAGTACTTC.